This T cell receptor (beta chain) was found in a study of blood T cell repertoires in COVID-19. Study-wide context: Spain, Italy and the United States supplied samples that represented acute and convalescent COVID-19.

V lost 6 bases and J lost 7, with 10 bases in between. The V gene's germline CDR1 is MDHEN and CDR2 SYDVKM. There are 13 residues in the CDR3. Produced via immunoSEQ multiplex PCR; TCRdb's table is partial and in-frame only. The sample lists hundreds of thousands of clones, 70% to 90% occurring once. This clone was detected once. Adults between about 18 and 95 years of age took part from 24 US areas. Categorization into cohorts depended on clinical history that participants reported. The material sequenced was PBMCs or T cells enriched from blood (not recorded which). The chain has TRBV28 and TRBJ1-6, with a tentative D call TRBD1 (5 bases). The sequence derives from a woman under 30 with acute COVID-19. This CDR3 reads CASRGLKNSPLHF. In DNA, the CDR3 is TGTGCCAGCAGGGGGCTAAAAAATTCACCCCTCCACTTT.